These T cell receptor beta chains were read from a single sample in a study of T cells in Graves' hyperthyroidism and ophthalmopathy. TCRdb re-called the multiplex PCR reads through MiXCR, storing one row per CDR3 protein. The sample carries around 600,000 distinct CDR3 sequences, approximately 14% recorded once. Input material: blood. The source is a woman aged 18-35 years with Graves' ophthalmopathy. Each CDR3 is given with its conserved first and last residue. Fields, in order: clone size, V gene, D gene, J gene, CDR3 DNA, CDR3 protein. D genes are given only for firm matches. Rows give clone size only sometimes, using once, few, many, or a class for an expanded clone.

many	TRBV3-1	NA	TRBJ2-3	TGTGCCAGCAGCAAAGGATGGCAGGATGACCTTGATACGCAGTATTTT	CASSKGWQDDLDTQYF
few	TRBV28	NA	TRBJ2-3	TGTGCCAGCAGTTTACCGGGGGTGGCTGGGACAGATACGCAGTATTTT	CASSLPGVAGTDTQYF
NA	TRBV29-1	TRBD2	TRBJ2-5	TGCAGCGTACACGGGACTAGTGCGTACGAGACCCAGTACTTC	CSVHGTSAYETQYF
many	TRBV9	TRBD1	TRBJ1-2	TGTGCCAGCAGCGTAGCGCAGGGGGCGCGTGGCTACACCTTC	CASSVAQGARGYTF
many	TRBV6-5	NA	TRBJ1-2	TGTGCCAGCAGTTACTTCCCGGGGCCTAACTATGGCTACACCTTC	CASSYFPGPNYGYTF
NA	TRBV7-9	NA	TRBJ1-3	TGTGCCAGCAGCCCAACCTCGGGAAACACCATATATTTT	CASSPTSGNTIYF
many	TRBV28	TRBD1	TRBJ1-4	TGTGCCAGCAGCCAAGGACAGGAAAATGAAAAACTGTTTTTT	CASSQGQENEKLFF
many	TRBV25-1	TRBD1	TRBJ2-5	TGTGCCAGCAGTGAATGGGGGACAGGGAGAGAGACCCAGTACTTC	CASSEWGTGRETQYF
NA	TRBV12-3/TRBV12-4	NA	TRBJ1-2	TGTGCCAGCAGCCTCAATTCCAGGGCCGGCGGCTACACCTTC	CASSLNSRAGGYTF
NA	TRBV9	TRBD1	TRBJ2-1	TGTGCCAGCAGCGTAGTCACAGGGGGGTACAATGAGCAGTTCTTC	CASSVVTGGYNEQFF
NA	TRBV24-1	TRBD1	TRBJ2-5	TGTGCCACCAGTGCTCTGACAGGGGAAGAGACCCAGTACTTC	CATSALTGEETQYF
few	TRBV6-9	NA	TRBJ2-5	TGTGCCAGCAGTTCACCGGGACTTCACCTAAATATTCAAGAGACCCAGTACTTC	CASSSPGLHLNIQETQYF
many	TRBV15	NA	TRBJ1-2	TGTGCCACCGGGCGGGGCGGCTATGGCTACACCTTC	CATGRGGYGYTF
many	TRBV11-2	NA	TRBJ2-1	TGTGCCAGCAGCTTAGATCCAGCAAGCTCCTACAATGAGCAGTTCTTC	CASSLDPASSYNEQFF
few	TRBV4-1	TRBD2	TRBJ2-1	TGCGCCAGCAGCCAAGGGCTAGCGGGCACCTACAATGAGCAGTTCTTC	CASSQGLAGTYNEQFF
many	TRBV28	NA	TRBJ1-1	TGTGCCAGCAGTTCGGTCCCGAACACTGAAGCTTTCTTT	CASSSVPNTEAFF
many	TRBV9	NA	TRBJ2-5	TGTGCCAGCAGCGTAGGCAGGGACCTAGGAGAGACCCAGTACTTC	CASSVGRDLGETQYF
few	TRBV20-1	TRBD2	TRBJ2-5	TGCAGTGCTAGTACAGCGGGAGGGGTGGGGACCCAGTACTTC	CSASTAGGVGTQYF
many	TRBV7-8	NA	TRBJ1-3	TGTGCCAGCAGCTCGACCCCTGGAAACACCATATATTTT	CASSSTPGNTIYF
many	TRBV12-5	NA	TRBJ2-1	TGTGCTAGTGGTTTGGCAAGGGGGGGCGATGAGCAGTTCTTC	CASGLARGGDEQFF
few	TRBV5-5	NA	TRBJ1-3	TGTGCCAGCAGATCGGGCCAGGGGACTGGAAACACCATATATTTT	CASRSGQGTGNTIYF
many	TRBV28	TRBD2	TRBJ2-3	TGTGCCAGCAGTTTGATCACTAGCGGCACAGATACGCAGTATTTT	CASSLITSGTDTQYF
many	TRBV19	NA	TRBJ1-5	TGTGCCAGTACCACCTCGACCTTGGCGGGAGCCAATCAGCCCCAGCATTTT	CASTTSTLAGANQPQHF
many	TRBV30	NA	TRBJ2-1	TGTGCCTGGAGTGAGGTTTCGGGGGCTCGGCAGTTCTTC	CAWSEVSGARQFF